This T cell receptor beta chain was identified in a study of cytomegalovirus exposure and HLA in healthy donors. Study conclusions and caveats: CMV serostatus was the sole immune exposure data available.

All donors participated as healthy donors of bone marrow. Trimming took 3 bases from V and 0 from J, leaving 16 bases between them. The CDR3 has 17 residues. Germline V lookup: CDR1 MDHEN, CDR2 SYDVKM. This clone came up a few times. The antigen remains unidentified. PCR involved 60 Vbeta and 13 Jbeta primers. Using immunoSEQ multiplex PCR, the repertoire was profiled, and TCRdb retains in-frame clones only, with some absent. The sample consists of 100,000 to 150,000 clones, around 72% of them appearing once. This receptor was obtained from a woman aged 40-49 years in good health and CMV-seronegative. The chain employs TRBV28 and TRBJ2-3, with D possibly being TRBD1 (5 bases). Sequences were obtained from PBMCs. CDR3 nucleotides: TGTGCCAGCAGTTTGCCGCAGGGATTCCATAGCACAGATACGCAGTATTTT. Amino acid sequence: CASSLPQGFHSTDTQYF.